This T cell receptor beta chain appears in the sequencing data of a study of beta chain features in type 1 diabetes. General study points: Shorter TCRB CDR3s, moderately but significantly so, were found in Type 1 diabetes patients in all four CD4+ subsets.

Per the germline V gene, CDR1 is MNHEY and CDR2 is SVGAGI. With V trimmed by 6 bases and J by 3 bases, 10 bases remained unmatched. CDR3 length: 15 residues. In the case of this clone: No antigen is known for it.

Every bit of the isolated RNA underwent reverse transcription, so sequencing read expressed TCRB transcripts. The assay was immunoSEQ multiplex PCR, and TCRdb's table has in-frame clones only and misses some. The sample yields 640,000 or so clones, about an eighth seen once. The TCR originated in a man between 18 and 29 years old with type 1 diabetes. J is TRBJ1-2 and V is TRBV6-5; 7 bases line up with TRBD1. Sequencing input: naive CD4+ T cells from blood. The CDR3 spells CASSRTQGTYYGYTF. For the CDR3, the DNA is TGTGCCAGCAGCCGGACACAGGGGACTTACTATGGCTACACCTTC.